This passage covers 9 T cell receptor beta chains from one sample sequenced in a study of OX40 agonist ivuxolimab in advanced cancers. Here immunoSEQ multiplex PCR was the method, and the copy in TCRdb shows in-frame clones only, minus some. The table records about 85,000 clones, around 90% of them present only once. The sequencing used CD4+ or CD8+ T cells sorted from blood, collected in a trial of the OX40 agonist ivuxolimab. Receptors were obtained from an adult with an advanced solid tumor such as melanoma, head and neck, liver or kidney cancer.

About this clone itself: The sample carries other DNA sequences with the same CDR3. The rearrangement links TRBV27 to TRBJ1-1; D uncertain. The germline V and J ends were trimmed by 2 bases and 3 bases, with 7 bases remaining between them. There are 13 residues in the CDR3. From germline, CDR1 is MNHEY and CDR2 SMNVEV (reference sequence). This CDR3 is CASSLEADTEAFF. The CDR3 nucleotides read TGTGCCAGCAGTTTAGAGGCCGACACTGAAGCTTTCTTT.

This clone has more than one count but fewer than ten. This chain joins TRBV5-1 and TRBJ2-5; TRBD1 might be the D (5 bases). The CDR3 loop spans 15 amino acids. Trimming pared 0 bases from V and 4 bases from J, leaving 13 bases between. Germline CDR1 SGHRS, CDR2 YFSETQ. CDR3 sequence reads: CASSLGTRRGETQYF. The CDR3, as DNA: TGCGCCAGCAGCTTGGGGACAAGGAGAGGAGAGACCCAGTACTTC.

The chain employs TRBV19 and TRBJ1-4, with D possibly TRBD1 on 5 matching bases. CDR1 and CDR2 (germline): LNHDA, SQIVND (reference sequence). This CDR3 spans 14 amino acids. Trimming removed 6 bases at V and 8 bases at J, with 16 bases between. CDR3 DNA sequence: TGTGCCAGTAGACCCCCCAGGGTATCAGAAAAACTGTTTTTT. Its protein is CASRPPRVSEKLFF.

The chain is built from TRBV6-5 and TRBJ2-7; D gene uncertain. The CDR3 totals 15 residues. Germline assignment: CDR1 MNHEY and CDR2 SVGAGI. Trimming cost V 5 bases and J 3 bases, with 17 bases left between them. CDR3 nucleotides: TGTGCCAGCAGTATCGCGGCCGGACCTTACTACGAGCAGTACTTC. Its protein product is CASSIAAGPYYEQYF.

The rearrangement links TRBV7-3 to TRBJ2-7; D call uncertain. The CDR3 runs 13 residues. Germline assignment: CDR1 SGHTA and CDR2 FQGTGA. Between the trimmed V and J ends, which lost 4 bases and 3 bases, there was a span of 10 bases. CDR3 amino acids: CASSSRFDYEQYF. The CDR3 nucleotides read TGTGCCAGCAGCTCAAGATTTGACTACGAGCAGTACTTC.

The chain combines TRBV11-2 with TRBJ2-5; the D is unclear. V gave up 0 bases and J gave up 13 bases, with 12 bases separating them. Germline V gene data show CDR1 as SGHAT and CDR2 as FQNNGV. The CDR3 is made up of 12 amino acids. DNA for the CDR3: TGTGCCAGCAGCTTAGATTCTTCTGTCCGGTACTTC. This encodes CASSLDSSVRYF.

V usage is TRBV28 and J usage is TRBJ2-7; tentative D call: TRBD1 (6 bases). The CDR3 totals 15 residues. Germline CDR1 reads MDHEN; CDR2 reads SYDVKM. V gave up 3 bases and J gave up 2 bases, with 14 bases separating them. The DNA of the CDR3 is TGTGCCAGCAGTTTTTTTGCAGGGGTTCCCTACGAGCAGTACTTC. Translating gives CASSFFAGVPYEQYF.

The V gene is TRBV11-2, the J gene TRBJ1-5; 8 nucleotides align to TRBD1. The CDR3 is made up of 16 amino acids. V gave up 0 bases and J gave up 7 bases; unmatched junction bases: 8. Germline V gene data show CDR1 as SGHAT and CDR2 as FQNNGV. CDR3 coding DNA: TGTGCCAGCAGCTTAGATGGACAGGGTACTAGACAGCCCCAGCATTTT. Protein product: CASSLDGQGTRQPQHF. Supplemented by reference TRBV11-2 and TRBJ1-5, the full variable domain reads EAGVAQSPRYKIIEKRQSVAFWCNPISGHATLYWYQQILGQGPKLLIQFQNNGVVDDSQLPKDRFSAERLKGVDSTLKIQPAKLEDSAVYLCASSLDGQGTRQPQHFGDGTRLSIL.

J is TRBJ1-2 and V is TRBV7-9; 7 nucleotides align to TRBD1. CDR3 length: 14 amino acids. Losses at the gene ends were 1 base for V and 6 bases for J; bases not matched to a gene: 5. The germline gives CDR1 SEHNR, CDR2 FQNEAQ (reference sequence). CDR3: CASSLGQQGNGYTF. The DNA of the CDR3 is TGTGCCAGCAGCTTAGGCCAACAGGGGAATGGCTACACCTTC. The variable domain in full, with the rest retrieved from reference TRBV7-9 and TRBJ1-2, is DTGVSQNPRHKITKRGQNVTFRCDPISEHNRLYWYRQTLGQGPEFLTYFQNEAQLEKSRLLSDRFSAERPKGSFSTLEIQRTEQGDSAMYLCASSLGQQGNGYTFGSGTRLTVV.